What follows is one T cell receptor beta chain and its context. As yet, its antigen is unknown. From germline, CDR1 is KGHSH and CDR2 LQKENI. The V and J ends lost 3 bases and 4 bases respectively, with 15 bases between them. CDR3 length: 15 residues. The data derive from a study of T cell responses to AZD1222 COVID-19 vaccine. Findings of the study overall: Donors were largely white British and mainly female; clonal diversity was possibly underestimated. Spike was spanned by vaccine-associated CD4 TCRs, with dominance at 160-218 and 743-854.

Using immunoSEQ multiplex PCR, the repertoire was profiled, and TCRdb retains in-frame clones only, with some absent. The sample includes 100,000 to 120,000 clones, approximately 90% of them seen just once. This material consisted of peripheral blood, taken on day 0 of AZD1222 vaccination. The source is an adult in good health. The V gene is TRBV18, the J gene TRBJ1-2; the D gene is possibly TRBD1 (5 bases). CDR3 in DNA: TGTGCCAGCTCACCGGGACCTGACCAGATCTATGGCTACACCTTC. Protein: CASSPGPDQIYGYTF.